The next 24 T cell receptor beta chains were all read from a single sample in a study of beta chain features in type 1 diabetes. The entirety of the isolated RNA underwent reverse transcription, so expressed TCRB transcripts were sequenced. Method: immunoSEQ multiplex PCR; TCRdb's copy keeps in-frame clones and lacks some. The sample consists of under 900,000 clones, about a sixth of them appearing once. Input material: naive CD4+ T cells from blood. The receptors come from a woman between 18 and 30 years old in good health.

The gene calls are TRBV5-1 and TRBJ2-2; 7 positions match TRBD1. Looked up from germline, CDR1 is SGHRS and CDR2 is YFSETQ. The CDR3 covers 15 residues. J was trimmed by 1 base and V by 4 bases; bases with no gene match: 4. The CDR3 protein is CASSPRTGNTGELFF. CDR3 in DNA: TGCGCCAGCAGCCCACGGACAGGGAACACCGGGGAGCTGTTTTTT.

This clone was counted only a few times. The chain employs TRBV5-1 and TRBJ2-5; no clear D gene. Trimming left V 0 bases short and J 5 bases short, with 11 bases between. CDR3 size: 14 residues. CDR1 and CDR2 (germline): SGHRS, YFSETQ. The DNA of the CDR3 is TGCGCCAGCAGCTTGGAGGTAGTCGGGGAGACCCAGTACTTC. Encoded protein: CASSLEVVGETQYF.

The V and J genes are TRBV7-9 and TRBJ2-3; D is possibly TRBD1 or TRBD2 (5 bases each). Germline values: CDR1 SEHNR, CDR2 FQNEAQ (reference sequence). V was shortened by 5 bases and J by 5 bases, with 14 bases between the two germline ends. The CDR3 runs 14 residues. CDR3 in amino acids: CASSPRGTGDTQYF. Here the CDR3 DNA reads TGTGCCAGCAGCCCACGTGGGACCGGAGATACGCAGTATTTT.

The chain carries TRBV11-2 and TRBJ2-1; the D is unclear. Germline V lookup: CDR1 SGHAT, CDR2 FQNNGV. The CDR3 is 14 residues long. Deletions cut 6 bases from V and 6 bases from J, with 15 bases between. This chain's CDR3 is CASSSGSPANEQFF. The CDR3 DNA is TGTGCCAGCAGTTCCGGTTCCCCGGCCAATGAGCAGTTCTTC.

V gene TRBV7-2 combines with J gene TRBJ1-6; D possibly corresponds to TRBD1 (5 bases). V was pared by 0 bases and J by 6 bases, with 9 bases between. The length of the CDR3 is 15 residues. CDR1 and CDR2 (germline): SGHTA, FQGNSA. The CDR3 reads CASSLAQGPNSPLHF. The CDR3 region has the DNA TGTGCCAGCAGCTTAGCCCAGGGACCTAATTCACCCCTCCACTTT.

This chain connects TRBV5-4 to TRBJ2-2; D gene unclear. This CDR3 comprises 14 residues. Germline V gene data show CDR1 as SGHNT and CDR2 as YYREEE (reference sequence). Between the trimmed V and J ends, which lost 4 bases and 5 bases, there was a span of 12 bases. The CDR3 region has the DNA TGTGCCAGCAGCCAACTGGCGAGAACCGGGGAGCTGTTTTTT. It yields the protein CASSQLARTGELFF.

V gene TRBV2 combines with J gene TRBJ2-7, with 12 bases lining up with TRBD2. Germline V gene lookup returns CDR1 SNHLY and CDR2 FYNNEI. The V and J ends lost 11 bases and 4 bases, in that order; junction bases with no gene match: 6. This CDR3 contains 13 residues. The CDR3 nucleotides are TGTGCCGCAAGACTAGCGGGAGCGTACGAGCAGTACTTC. Translated: CAARLAGAYEQYF.

A few counts support this clone. The chain recombines TRBV28 with TRBJ1-1; D perhaps matches TRBD1 (5 bases). The ends were cut back, 3 bases at V and 0 bases at J, with 14 bases in the middle. CDR1 is MDHEN and CDR2 is SYDVKM in the germline V gene. The length of the CDR3 is 16 residues. The CDR3 spells CASSFGRGLMNTEAFF. The CDR3 nucleotides are TGTGCCAGCAGTTTCGGTAGGGGACTAATGAACACTGAAGCTTTCTTT.

CDR3 residues: CASSLNSGQETQYF. The DNA for the CDR3 is TGTGCCAGCAGCTTAAACTCGGGACAAGAGACCCAGTACTTC. The rearrangement uses TRBV7-3 and TRBJ2-5, with D possibly being TRBD2 (5 bases). CDR1 and CDR2 (germline): SGHTA, FQGTGA. The CDR3 runs to 14 residues. Trimming removed 1 base from V and 2 bases from J, with 8 bases in between.

V is TRBV9 and J is TRBJ2-3; 11 bases are a match to TRBD2. Per germline, CDR1 SGDLS and CDR2 YYNGEE. The V gene end was trimmed by 4 bases and the J gene end by 2 bases; junction bases not matched to a gene: 15. The CDR3 consists of 19 residues. CDR3 nucleotides: TGTGCCAGCAGCTTGAGTACCCCTGGGACTAGCGGTTCCACAGATACGCAGTATTTT. Protein: CASSLSTPGTSGSTDTQYF. The full variable domain, completed using reference TRBV9 and TRBJ2-3, is DSGVTQTPKHLITATGQRVTLRCSPRSGDLSVYWYQQSLDQGLQFLIQYYNGEERAKGNILERFSAQQFPDLHSELNLSSLELGDSALYFCASSLSTPGTSGSTDTQYFGPGTRLTVL.

The V call is TRBV2, the J call TRBJ2-7; TRBD2 is a possible D gene (5 bases). Trimming left V 7 bases short and J 4 bases short, with 20 bases between. CDR1 and CDR2 from the germline V gene are SNHLY and FYNNEI. The CDR3 has 15 amino acids. As DNA, the CDR3 is TGTGCCAGCATTGAGGGCGCACCAGCCCCTTACGAGCAGTACTTC. It codes for CASIEGAPAPYEQYF.

About this clone itself: Different DNA sequences within this sample yield the same CDR3. The chain carries TRBV18 and TRBJ2-7, with 7 nucleotides matching TRBD2. The V segment lost 3 bases and the J segment 3 bases; nucleotides outside the gene matches: 2. There are 13 residues in the CDR3. Germline assignment: CDR1 KGHSH and CDR2 LQKENI. The DNA for the CDR3 is TGTGCCAGCTCACCTGGACTAGACTACGAGCAGTACTTC. Protein: CASSPGLDYEQYF.

This clone was seen a few times. The chain carries TRBV7-9 and TRBJ2-7; 8 nucleotides align to TRBD2. Trimming removed 8 bases from V and 2 bases from J; junction bases left unmatched: 11. The germline CDR1 and CDR2 sequences are SEHNR and FQNEAQ (reference sequence). The CDR3 has 15 residues. This chain's CDR3 is CASGDGRALAYEQYF. As DNA, the CDR3 is TGTGCCAGCGGAGACGGGAGGGCCCTAGCCTACGAGCAGTACTTC.

This clone was detected only a few times. This sequence joins TRBV19 and TRBJ2-1; 7 bases align to TRBD2. Germline V CDR1 and CDR2: LNHDA, SQIVND (reference sequence). The CDR3 consists of 17 residues. The J segment lost 0 bases and the V segment lost 0 bases, leaving 5 bases of the junction unmatched. The CDR3 nucleotides read TGTGCCAGTAGTATAGATCTACCTAGCGGCTCCTACAATGAGCAGTTCTTC. It codes for CASSIDLPSGSYNEQFF.

The chain recombines TRBV7-3 with TRBJ1-5; weak D call: TRBD1 (5 bases). In germline, CDR1 is SGHTA, CDR2 FQGTGA. Trimming removed 6 bases at V and 4 bases at J, with 10 bases between. The CDR3 consists of 13 residues. CDR3 sequence (DNA): TGTGCCAGCAGTCAGGGTCAGAATCAGCCCCAGCATTTT. Translating gives CASSQGQNQPQHF.

The sample holds a few counts of this clone. This sequence joins TRBV13 and TRBJ1-1, with 8 bases matching TRBD1. The CDR3 extends over 15 amino acids. Losses at the gene ends were 5 bases for V and 1 base for J; bases not matched to a gene: 6. The germline gives CDR1 PRHDT, CDR2 FYEKMQ (reference sequence). The CDR3 region has the DNA TGTGCCAGCAGCGTAATGCAGGGGGCGAACACTGAAGCTTTCTTT. It encodes CASSVMQGANTEAFF.

V usage is TRBV7-9 and J usage is TRBJ1-2; perhaps TRBD1 as D (6 bases). Trimming stripped 7 bases from V and 4 bases from J, with 25 bases between. Germline V CDR1 and CDR2: SEHNR, FQNEAQ (reference sequence). CDR3 size: 17 residues. The CDR3 coding sequence is TGTGCCAGCACCAATATGGTCAACAGGGATCTGAGCTATGGCTACACCTTC. Its protein is CASTNMVNRDLSYGYTF.

V is TRBV5-4 and J is TRBJ2-3, with no clear D. This CDR3 comprises 14 residues. Trimming stripped 0 bases from V and 0 bases from J, with 5 bases between. Germline loops: CDR1 SGHNT, CDR2 YYREEE (reference sequence). The CDR3 region has the DNA TGTGCCAGCAGCTTGGCAGTTAGCACAGATACGCAGTATTTT. Translating gives CASSLAVSTDTQYF.

The sample holds a few counts of this clone. The chain couples TRBV9 to TRBJ2-3; 8 bases agree with TRBD2. The CDR3 is 16 residues long. J lost 5 bases, V lost 1 base, and 9 bases had no gene match. The germline CDR1 and CDR2 sequences are SGDLS and YYNGEE. CDR3 amino acids: CASSVRQGLVGDTQYF. The CDR3 DNA is TGTGCCAGCAGCGTACGCCAGGGACTAGTGGGAGATACGCAGTATTTT.

This clone was detected only a few times. The chain is built from TRBV15 and TRBJ1-5; weak D call: TRBD1 (5 bases). CDR1 is LNHNV, CDR2 YYDKDF, per germline (reference sequence). The length of the CDR3 is 17 residues. Trimming cost V 0 bases and J 4 bases, with 16 bases left between them. CDR3 region: CATSRDGAGPGNQPQHF. For the CDR3, the DNA is TGTGCCACCAGCAGAGATGGCGCAGGGCCTGGTAATCAGCCCCAGCATTTT.

This clone was detected a few times. This chain links TRBV19 with TRBJ2-5, with 9 bases fitting TRBD2. Germline loops: CDR1 LNHDA, CDR2 SQIVND (reference sequence). This CDR3 has 13 amino acids. The V gene end was trimmed by 7 bases and the J gene end by 5 bases; junction bases not matched to a gene: 5. The DNA of the CDR3 is TGTGCCAGTACCGCTAGCGGGACTGAGACCCAGTACTTC. Translation gives CASTASGTETQYF.

This clone was found a few times. The V gene is TRBV5-4, the J gene TRBJ2-6; D might be TRBD1 (7 bases). Germline CDR1 is SGHNT and CDR2 is YYREEE (reference sequence). This CDR3 is 17 amino acids long. V was cut by 0 bases and J by 0 bases, with 10 bases left in between. The DNA for the CDR3 is TGTGCCAGCAGCTTGGGCGGGACAGCCTCTGGGGCCAACGTCCTGACTTTC. This sequence encodes CASSLGGTASGANVLTF. Filled out from reference TRBV5-4 and TRBJ2-6, the complete variable domain reads ETGVTQSPTHLIKTRGQQVTLRCSSQSGHNTVSWYQQALGQGPQFIFQYYREEENGRGNFPPRFSGLQFPNYSSELNVNALELDDSALYLCASSLGGTASGANVLTFGAGSRLTVL.

This clone was found a few times. The chain joins TRBV6-1 to TRBJ2-2; no firm D call. The CDR3 has 11 residues. The germline V gene encodes CDR1 MNHNS and CDR2 SASEGT. The V end was cut by 6 bases, the J end by 3 bases, with 2 bases between. Written as DNA, the CDR3 is TGTGCCAGCAGAGACACCGGGGAGCTGTTTTTT. As protein: CASRDTGELFF.

CDR3 sequence: CASSAPRGTVGEQYF. CDR3 sequence (DNA): TGTGCCAGCAGCGCCCCTAGAGGGACGGTGGGCGAGCAGTACTTC. The rearrangement uses TRBV7-2 and TRBJ2-7; possibly TRBD1 or TRBD2 for D (5 bases each). CDR3 length: 15 amino acids. Trimming took off 5 bases at V and 6 bases at J, with 20 bases between the two ends. Germline V lookup: CDR1 SGHTA, CDR2 FQGNSA.